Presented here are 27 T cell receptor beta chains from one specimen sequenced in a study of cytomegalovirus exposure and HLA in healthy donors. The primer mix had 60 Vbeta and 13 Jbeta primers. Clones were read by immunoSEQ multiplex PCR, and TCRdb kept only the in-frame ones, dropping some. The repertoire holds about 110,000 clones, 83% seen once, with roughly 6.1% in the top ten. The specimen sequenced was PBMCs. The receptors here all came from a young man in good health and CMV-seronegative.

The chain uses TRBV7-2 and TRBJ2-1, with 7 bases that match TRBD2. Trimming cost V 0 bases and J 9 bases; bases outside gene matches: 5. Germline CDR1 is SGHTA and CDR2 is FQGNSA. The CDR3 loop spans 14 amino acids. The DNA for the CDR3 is TGTGCCAGCAGCTTAGCGGCGGGGGAGGCTGAGCAGTTCTTC. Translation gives CASSLAAGEAEQFF.

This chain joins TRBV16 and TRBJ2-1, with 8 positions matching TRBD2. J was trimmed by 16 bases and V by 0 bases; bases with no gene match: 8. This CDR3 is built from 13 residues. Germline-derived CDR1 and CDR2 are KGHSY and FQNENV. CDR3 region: CASSQSSSGGSFF. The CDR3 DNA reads TGTGCCAGCAGCCAATCCTCCAGCGGGGGCTCCTTCTTC.

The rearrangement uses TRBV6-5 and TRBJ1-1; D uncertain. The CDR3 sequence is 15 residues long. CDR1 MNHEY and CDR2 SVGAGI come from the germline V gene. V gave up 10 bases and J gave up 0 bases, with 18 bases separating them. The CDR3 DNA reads TGTGCCACCATGCACCCGGGTGGTGTGAACACTGAAGCTTTCTTT. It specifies CATMHPGGVNTEAFF.

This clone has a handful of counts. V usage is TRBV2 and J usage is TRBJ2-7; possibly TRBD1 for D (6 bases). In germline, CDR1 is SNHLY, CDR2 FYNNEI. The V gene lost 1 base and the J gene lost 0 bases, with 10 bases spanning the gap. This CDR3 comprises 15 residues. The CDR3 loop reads CASSEGQAPSYEQYF. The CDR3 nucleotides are TGTGCCAGCAGTGAAGGACAGGCCCCCTCCTACGAGCAGTACTTC.

The CDR3 is CASRWTANTEAFF. The CDR3 region has the DNA TGTGCCAGCAGGTGGACAGCGAACACTGAAGCTTTCTTT. The J gene is TRBJ1-1, the V gene TRBV25-1, with a weak D call TRBD1 (6 bases). There are 13 residues in the CDR3. The germline V gene has CDR1 MGHDK and CDR2 SYGVNS. Trimming pared 6 bases from V and 1 base from J, leaving 9 bases between.

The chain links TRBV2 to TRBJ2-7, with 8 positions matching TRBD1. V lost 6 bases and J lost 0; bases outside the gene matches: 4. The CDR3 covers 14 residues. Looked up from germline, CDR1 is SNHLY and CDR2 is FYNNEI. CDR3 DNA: TGTGCCAGCAGAAGGACAGGGAGCTCCTACGAGCAGTACTTC. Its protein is CASRRTGSSYEQYF.

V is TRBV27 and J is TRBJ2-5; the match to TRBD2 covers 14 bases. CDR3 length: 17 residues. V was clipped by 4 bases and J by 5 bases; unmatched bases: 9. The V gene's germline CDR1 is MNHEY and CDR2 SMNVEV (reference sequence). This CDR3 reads CASSSPGTSGSRETQYF. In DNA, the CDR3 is TGTGCCAGCAGTTCCCCCGGGACTAGCGGGAGTAGGGAGACCCAGTACTTC.

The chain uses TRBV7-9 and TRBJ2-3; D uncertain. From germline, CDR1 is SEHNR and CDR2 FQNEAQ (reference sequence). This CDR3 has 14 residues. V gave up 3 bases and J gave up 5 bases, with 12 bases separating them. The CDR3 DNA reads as TGTGCCAGCAGCTTCCTGGCCGCCTTAGATACGCAGTATTTT. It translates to CASSFLAALDTQYF.

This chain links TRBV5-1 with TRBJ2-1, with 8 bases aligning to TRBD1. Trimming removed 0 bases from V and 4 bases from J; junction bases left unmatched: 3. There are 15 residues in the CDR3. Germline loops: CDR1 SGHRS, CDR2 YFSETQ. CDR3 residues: CASSLGQGFYNEQFF. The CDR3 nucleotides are TGCGCCAGCAGCTTGGGACAGGGGTTTTACAATGAGCAGTTCTTC.

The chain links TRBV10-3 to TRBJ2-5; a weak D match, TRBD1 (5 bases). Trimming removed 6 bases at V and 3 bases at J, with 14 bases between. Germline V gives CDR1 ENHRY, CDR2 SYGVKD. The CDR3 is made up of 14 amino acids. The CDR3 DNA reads TGTGCCATCAGGCCCGCGTTAGGGGAAGAGACCCAGTACTTC. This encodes CAIRPALGEETQYF.

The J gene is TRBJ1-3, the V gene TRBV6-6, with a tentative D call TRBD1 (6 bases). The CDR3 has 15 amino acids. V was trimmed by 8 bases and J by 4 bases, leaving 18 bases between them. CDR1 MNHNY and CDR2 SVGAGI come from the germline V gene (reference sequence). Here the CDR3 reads CASLITGGRGNTIYF. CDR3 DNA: TGTGCCAGCCTAATCACGGGGGGCAGGGGAAACACCATATATTTT.

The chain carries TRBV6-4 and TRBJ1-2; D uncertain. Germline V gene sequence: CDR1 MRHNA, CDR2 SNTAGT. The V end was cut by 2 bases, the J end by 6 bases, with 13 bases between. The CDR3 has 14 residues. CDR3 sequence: CASSDRGGLDGYTF. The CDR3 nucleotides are TGTGCCAGCAGTGACCGGGGAGGGTTAGATGGCTACACCTTC.

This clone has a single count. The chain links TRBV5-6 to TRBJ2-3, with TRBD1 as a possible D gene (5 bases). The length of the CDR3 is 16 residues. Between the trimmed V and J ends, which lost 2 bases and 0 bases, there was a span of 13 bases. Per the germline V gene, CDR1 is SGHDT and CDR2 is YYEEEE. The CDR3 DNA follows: TGTGCCAGCAGCTTAGGGGCGCACTCTAGCACAGATACGCAGTATTTT. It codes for CASSLGAHSSTDTQYF.

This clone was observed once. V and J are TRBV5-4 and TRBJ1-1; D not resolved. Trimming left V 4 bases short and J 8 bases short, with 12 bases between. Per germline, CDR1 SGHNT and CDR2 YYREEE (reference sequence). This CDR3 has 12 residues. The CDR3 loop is CASSGNGLEAFF. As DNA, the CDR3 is TGTGCCAGCAGCGGAAATGGACTAGAAGCTTTCTTT.

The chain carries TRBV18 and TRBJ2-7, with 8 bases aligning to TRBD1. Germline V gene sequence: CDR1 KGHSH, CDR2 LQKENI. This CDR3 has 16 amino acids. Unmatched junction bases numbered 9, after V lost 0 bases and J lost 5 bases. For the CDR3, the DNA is TGTGCCAGCTCACCACCCCTAGGACAGGGTAGCGACGAGCAGTACTTC. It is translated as CASSPPLGQGSDEQYF. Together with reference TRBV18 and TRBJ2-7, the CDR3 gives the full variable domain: NAGVMQNPRHLVRRRGQEARLRCSPMKGHSHVYWYRQLPEEGLKFMVYLQKENIIDESGMPKERFSAEFPKEGPSILRIQQVVRGDSAAYFCASSPPLGQGSDEQYFGPGTRLTVT.

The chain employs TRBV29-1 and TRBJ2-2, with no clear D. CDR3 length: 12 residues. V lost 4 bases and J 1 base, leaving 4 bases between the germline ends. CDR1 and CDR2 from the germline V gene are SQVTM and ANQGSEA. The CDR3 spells CSVVRNTGELFF. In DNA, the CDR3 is TGCAGCGTTGTCCGGAACACCGGGGAGCTGTTTTTT.

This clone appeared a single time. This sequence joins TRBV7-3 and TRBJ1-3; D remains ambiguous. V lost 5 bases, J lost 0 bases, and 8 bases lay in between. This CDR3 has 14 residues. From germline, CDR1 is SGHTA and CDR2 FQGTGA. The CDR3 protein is CASSTTNSGNTIYF. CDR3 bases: TGTGCCAGCAGCACAACTAACTCTGGAAACACCATATATTTT. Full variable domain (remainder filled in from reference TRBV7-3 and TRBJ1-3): GAGVSQTPSNKVTEKGKYVELRCDPISGHTALYWYRQSLGQGPEFLIYFQGTGAADDSGLPNDRFFAVRPEGSVSTLKIQRTERGDSAVYLCASSTTNSGNTIYFGEGSWLTVV.

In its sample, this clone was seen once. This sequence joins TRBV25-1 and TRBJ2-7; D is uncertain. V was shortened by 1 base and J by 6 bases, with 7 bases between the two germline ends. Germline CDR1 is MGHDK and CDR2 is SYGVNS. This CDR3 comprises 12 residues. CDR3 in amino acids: CASSELSGEQYF. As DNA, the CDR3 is TGTGCCAGCAGTGAATTGTCAGGCGAGCAGTACTTC.

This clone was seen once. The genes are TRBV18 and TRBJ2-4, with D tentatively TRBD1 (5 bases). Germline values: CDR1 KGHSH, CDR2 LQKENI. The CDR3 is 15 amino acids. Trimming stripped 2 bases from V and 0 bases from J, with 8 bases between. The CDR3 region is CASSPETVAKNIQYF. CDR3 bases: TGTGCCAGCTCACCAGAGACAGTAGCCAAAAACATTCAGTACTTC.

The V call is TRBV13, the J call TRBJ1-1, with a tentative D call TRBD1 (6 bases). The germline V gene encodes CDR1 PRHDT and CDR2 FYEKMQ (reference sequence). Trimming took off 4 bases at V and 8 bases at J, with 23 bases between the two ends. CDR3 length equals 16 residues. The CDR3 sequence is CASSSGQVVPIFEAFF. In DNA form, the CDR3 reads TGTGCCAGCAGCTCGGGACAAGTAGTACCGATCTTCGAAGCTTTCTTT. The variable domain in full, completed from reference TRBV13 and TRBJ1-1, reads AAGVIQSPRHLIKEKRETATLKCYPIPRHDTVYWYQQGPGQDPQFLISFYEKMQSDKGSIPDRFSAQQFSDYHSELNMSSLELGDSALYFCASSSGQVVPIFEAFFGQGTRLTVV.

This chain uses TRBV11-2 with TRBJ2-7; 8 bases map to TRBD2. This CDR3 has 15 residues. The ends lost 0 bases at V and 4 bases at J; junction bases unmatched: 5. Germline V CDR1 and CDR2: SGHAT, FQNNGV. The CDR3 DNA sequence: TGTGCCAGCAGCTTAGATGTTAGCGGGACTTACGAGCAGTACTTC. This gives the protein CASSLDVSGTYEQYF.

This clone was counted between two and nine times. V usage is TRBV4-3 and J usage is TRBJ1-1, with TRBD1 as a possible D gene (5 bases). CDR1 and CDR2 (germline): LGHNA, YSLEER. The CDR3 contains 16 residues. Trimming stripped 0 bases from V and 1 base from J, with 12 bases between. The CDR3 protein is CASSQDGNRRNTEAFF. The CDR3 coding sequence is TGCGCCAGCAGCCAAGATGGGAACAGGAGGAACACTGAAGCTTTCTTT.

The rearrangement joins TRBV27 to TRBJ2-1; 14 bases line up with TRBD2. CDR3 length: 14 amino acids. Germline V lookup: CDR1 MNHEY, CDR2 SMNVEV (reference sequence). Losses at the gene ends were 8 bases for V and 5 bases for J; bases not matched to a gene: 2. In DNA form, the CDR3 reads TGTGCCAGCCGACTAGCGGGAGGGAACAATGAGCAGTTCTTC. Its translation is CASRLAGGNNEQFF.

The DNA for the CDR3 is TGTGCCAACCCCTGGGGGGTGAGGGACGAGCAGTACTTC. Protein product: CANPWGVRDEQYF. V and J are TRBV2 and TRBJ2-7; the D gene is possibly TRBD2 (6 bases). Trimming took off 10 bases at V and 5 bases at J, with 18 bases between the two ends. Germline V gene sequence: CDR1 SNHLY, CDR2 FYNNEI. The CDR3 is made up of 13 amino acids.

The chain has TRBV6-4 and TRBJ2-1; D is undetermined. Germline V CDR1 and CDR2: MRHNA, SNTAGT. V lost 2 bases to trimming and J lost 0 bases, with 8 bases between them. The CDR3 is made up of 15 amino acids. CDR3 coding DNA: TGTGCCAGCAGTGACCTCTTTAGCTCCTACAATGAGCAGTTCTTC. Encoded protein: CASSDLFSSYNEQFF.

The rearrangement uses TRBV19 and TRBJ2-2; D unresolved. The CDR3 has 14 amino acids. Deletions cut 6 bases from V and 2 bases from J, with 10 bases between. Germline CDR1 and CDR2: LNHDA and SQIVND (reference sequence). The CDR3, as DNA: TGTGCCAGTAGGATGGGCCACAACACCGGGGAGCTGTTTTTT. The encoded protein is CASRMGHNTGELFF.

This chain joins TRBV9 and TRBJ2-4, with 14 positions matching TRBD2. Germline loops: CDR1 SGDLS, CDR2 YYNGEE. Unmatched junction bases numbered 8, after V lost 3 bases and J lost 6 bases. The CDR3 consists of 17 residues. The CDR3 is CASSGGLAGEGRNIQYF. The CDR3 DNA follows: TGTGCCAGCAGCGGGGGACTAGCGGGAGAGGGGAGAAACATTCAGTACTTC.